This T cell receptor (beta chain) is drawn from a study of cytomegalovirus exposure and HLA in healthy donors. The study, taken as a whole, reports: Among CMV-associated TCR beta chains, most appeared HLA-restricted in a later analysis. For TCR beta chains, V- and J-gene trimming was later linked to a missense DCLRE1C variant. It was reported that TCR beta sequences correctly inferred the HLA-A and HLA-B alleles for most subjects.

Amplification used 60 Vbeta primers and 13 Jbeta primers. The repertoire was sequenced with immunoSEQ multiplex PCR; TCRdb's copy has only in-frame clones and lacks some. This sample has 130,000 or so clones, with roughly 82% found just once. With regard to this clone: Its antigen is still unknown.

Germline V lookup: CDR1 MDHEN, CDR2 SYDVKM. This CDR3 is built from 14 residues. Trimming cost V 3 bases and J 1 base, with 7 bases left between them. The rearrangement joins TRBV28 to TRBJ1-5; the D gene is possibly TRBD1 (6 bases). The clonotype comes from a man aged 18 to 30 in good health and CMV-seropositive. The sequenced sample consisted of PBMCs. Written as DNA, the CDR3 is TGTGCCAGCAGTTTTGGGGGCAGCAATCAGCCCCAGCATTTT. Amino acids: CASSFGGSNQPQHF.